This passage covers 11 T cell receptor beta chains from one sample sequenced in a study of T-cell memory formation after mild COVID-19. TCRdb re-called the 5' RACE reads through MiXCR, storing one row per CDR3 protein. The table records approximately 580,000 distinct CDR3 sequences, roughly 21% of them present only once. The sample consisted of PBMCs or a T cell subset sorted from them (not recorded which). The receptor source for this set is an adult woman who had mild COVID-19 (a few samples of this study predate the infection). Cell type and time point are not known.

This rearrangement joins TRBV7-9 to TRBJ2-1; D remains unclear. The CDR3 spans 14 residues. Germline values: CDR1 SEHNR, CDR2 FQNEAQ (reference sequence). The ends were cut back, 4 bases at V and 12 bases at J, with 19 bases in the middle. CDR3 nucleotide sequence: TGTGCCAGCAGCTCGCCATCCACAAGGAAAGGGCAGTTCTTC. Amino acids: CASSSPSTRKGQFF.

This clonotype was counted between two and nine times. The chain uses TRBV12-3 or TRBV12-4 and TRBJ2-1; the match to TRBD1 covers 7 bases. V dropped 5 bases and J dropped 3; count of bases not matched to a gene: 4. This CDR3 is built from 14 residues. The CDR3 loop is CASSTGTVYNEQFF. The CDR3, as DNA: TGTGCCAGCAGTACCGGGACAGTCTACAATGAGCAGTTCTTC.

The chain joins TRBV12-3 or TRBV12-4 to TRBJ2-1; TRBD1 might be the D (5 bases). The V gene lost 6 bases and the J gene lost 1 base, with 13 bases spanning the gap. There are 15 residues in the CDR3. The CDR3 DNA is TGTGCCAGCAGAGACAGTCTAGGATCCTACAATGAGCAGTTCTTC. Amino acids: CASRDSLGSYNEQFF.

In this sample, this clonotype turned up a few times. The gene calls are TRBV20-1 and TRBJ2-3, with TRBD2 matching over 8 bases. Per the germline V gene, CDR1 is DFQATT and CDR2 is SNEGSKA (reference sequence). Trimming cost V 6 bases and J 1 base; bases outside gene matches: 3. CDR3 length equals 13 residues. The CDR3 DNA reads as TGCAGTGCCACACTAGCGGGCACAGATACGCAGTATTTT. Translating it yields CSATLAGTDTQYF.

V is TRBV7-2 and J is TRBJ2-4; D possibly corresponds to TRBD1 (8 bases). The germline V gene encodes CDR1 SGHTA and CDR2 FQGNSA. The CDR3 consists of 13 residues. Trimming left V 5 bases short and J 7 bases short, with 12 bases between. DNA of the CDR3: TGTGCCAGCAGCAAACAGGGGGGGAACATTCAGTACTTC. It codes for CASSKQGGNIQYF.

The chain carries TRBV4-3 and TRBJ2-6, with no clear D. The CDR3 is 17 residues long. Germline CDR1 reads LGHNA; CDR2 reads YSLEER. V was clipped by 0 bases and J by 5 bases, with 14 bases between them. The CDR3 nucleotides are TGCGCCAGCAGCCAAGAGGTCAGGTTAGGCAGGGCCAACGTCCTGACTTTC. Its protein is CASSQEVRLGRANVLTF.

J is TRBJ2-3 and V is TRBV7-8; 14 bases agree with TRBD2. The V gene's germline CDR1 is SGHVS and CDR2 FQNEAQ. The CDR3 runs 20 residues. V was pared by 0 bases and J by 2 bases, with 10 bases of the junction left unmatched. CDR3 DNA sequence: TGTGCCAGCAGCTTAGCCGGGGGGACTAGCGGGGGCCGTATCACAGATACGCAGTATTTT. This encodes CASSLAGGTSGGRITDTQYF.

V usage is TRBV19 and J usage is TRBJ2-3; D gene ambiguous. Germline V gene sequence: CDR1 LNHDA, CDR2 SQIVND (reference sequence). Between the trimmed V and J ends, which lost 5 bases and 4 bases, there was a span of 13 bases. The CDR3 spans 14 residues. The CDR3 bases are TGTGCCAGTAGTTCCGATGGGCGGCCAGATACGCAGTATTTT. Translated, it gives CASSSDGRPDTQYF.

This clonotype was observed many times. The chain links TRBV4-2 to TRBJ2-3; the match to TRBD2 covers 16 bases. CDR1 and CDR2 from the germline V gene are LGHNA and YNFKEQ. CDR3 size: 17 residues. V lost 3 bases to trimming and J lost 4 bases; unmatched junction nucleotides: 4. For the CDR3, the DNA is TGTGCCAGCAGCCAGGGACTAGCGGGAGGGCCGGCAGATACGCAGTATTTT. Translation: CASSQGLAGGPADTQYF.

This clonotype was counted a few times. This rearrangement joins TRBV7-8 to TRBJ1-1; TRBD1 might be the D (5 bases). The CDR3 has 13 amino acids. CDR1 is SGHVS, CDR2 FQNEAQ, per germline. V lost 0 bases to trimming and J lost 6 bases, with 8 bases between them. The CDR3 coding sequence is TGTGCCAGCAGCTTAGCGGAGACAGCTGAAGCTTTCTTT. Its protein is CASSLAETAEAFF.

This clonotype was detected once. The chain has TRBV24-1 and TRBJ2-3; D call uncertain. Germline CDR1 is KGHDR and CDR2 is SFDVKD. The CDR3 sequence is 14 residues long. Trimming pared 3 bases from V and 5 bases from J, leaving 11 bases between. In DNA, the CDR3 is TGTGCCACCAGTGATAATGAATTCGGAGATACGCAGTATTTT. Its protein product is CATSDNEFGDTQYF.